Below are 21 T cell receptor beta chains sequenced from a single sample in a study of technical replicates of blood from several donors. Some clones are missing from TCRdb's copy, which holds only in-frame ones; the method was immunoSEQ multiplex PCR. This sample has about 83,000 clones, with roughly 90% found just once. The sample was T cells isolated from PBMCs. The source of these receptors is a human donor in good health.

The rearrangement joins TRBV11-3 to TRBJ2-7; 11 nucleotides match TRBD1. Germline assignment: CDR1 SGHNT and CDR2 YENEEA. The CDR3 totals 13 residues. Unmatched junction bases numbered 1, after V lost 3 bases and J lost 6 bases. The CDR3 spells CASSFGTGGEQYF. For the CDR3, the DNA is TGTGCCAGCAGCTTCGGGACAGGGGGCGAGCAGTACTTC. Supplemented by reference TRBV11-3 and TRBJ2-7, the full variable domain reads EAGVVQSPRYKIIEKKQPVAFWCNPISGHNTLYWYLQNLGQGPELLIRYENEEAVDDSQLPKDRFSAERLKGVDSTLKIQPAELGDSAVYLCASSFGTGGEQYFGPGTRLTVT.

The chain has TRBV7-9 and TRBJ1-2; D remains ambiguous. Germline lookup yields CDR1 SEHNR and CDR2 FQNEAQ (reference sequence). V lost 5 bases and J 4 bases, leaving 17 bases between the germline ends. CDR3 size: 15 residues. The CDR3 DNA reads TGTGCCAGCAGCCCCCCGCGGCTCGAATTCTATGGCTACACCTTC. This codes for CASSPPRLEFYGYTF. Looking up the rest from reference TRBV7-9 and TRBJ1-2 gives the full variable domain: DTGVSQNPRHKITKRGQNVTFRCDPISEHNRLYWYRQTLGQGPEFLTYFQNEAQLEKSRLLSDRFSAERPKGSFSTLEIQRTEQGDSAMYLCASSPPRLEFYGYTFGSGTRLTVV.

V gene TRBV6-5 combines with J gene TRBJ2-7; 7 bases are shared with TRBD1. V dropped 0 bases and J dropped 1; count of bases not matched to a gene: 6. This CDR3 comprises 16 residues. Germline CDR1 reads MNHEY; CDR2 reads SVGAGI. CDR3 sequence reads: CASSYSSRGSSYEQYF. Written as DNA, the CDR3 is TGTGCCAGCAGTTACTCGAGCAGGGGGTCATCCTACGAGCAGTACTTC.

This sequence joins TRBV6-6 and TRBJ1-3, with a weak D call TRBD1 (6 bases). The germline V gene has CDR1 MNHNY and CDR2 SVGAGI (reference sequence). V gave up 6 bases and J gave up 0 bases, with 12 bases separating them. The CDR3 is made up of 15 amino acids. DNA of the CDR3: TGTGCCAGCAGCCGGGACATGAGCTCTGGAAACACCATATATTTT. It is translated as CASSRDMSSGNTIYF.

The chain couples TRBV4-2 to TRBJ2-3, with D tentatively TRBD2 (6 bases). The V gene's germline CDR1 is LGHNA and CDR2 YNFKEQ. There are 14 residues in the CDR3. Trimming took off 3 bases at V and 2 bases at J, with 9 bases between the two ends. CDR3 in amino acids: CASSHSGSTDTQYF. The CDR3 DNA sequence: TGTGCCAGCAGCCATAGCGGATCCACAGATACGCAGTATTTT.

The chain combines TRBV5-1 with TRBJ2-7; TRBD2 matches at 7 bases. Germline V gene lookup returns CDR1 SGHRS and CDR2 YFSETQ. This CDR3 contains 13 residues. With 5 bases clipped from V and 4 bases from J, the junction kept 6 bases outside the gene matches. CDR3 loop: CASRPSGEYEQYF. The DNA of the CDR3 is TGCGCCAGCAGACCGAGCGGGGAGTACGAGCAGTACTTC.

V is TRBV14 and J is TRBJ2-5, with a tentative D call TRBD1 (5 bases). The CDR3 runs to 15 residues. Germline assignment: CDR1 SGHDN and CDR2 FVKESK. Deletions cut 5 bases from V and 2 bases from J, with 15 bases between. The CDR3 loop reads CASSEQGAPQETQYF. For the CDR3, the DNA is TGTGCCAGCAGCGAGCAAGGGGCCCCTCAAGAGACCCAGTACTTC.

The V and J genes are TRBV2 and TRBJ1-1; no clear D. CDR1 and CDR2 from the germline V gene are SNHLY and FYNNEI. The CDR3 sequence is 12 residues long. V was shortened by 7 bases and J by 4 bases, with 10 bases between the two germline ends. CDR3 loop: CASNLAGTEAFF. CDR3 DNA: TGTGCCAGCAACCTCGCGGGCACTGAAGCTTTCTTT.

The CDR3 region is CASSKEEPDLGADTQYF. The CDR3 nucleotides read TGTGCCAGCAGCAAAGAGGAACCAGATCTCGGAGCAGATACGCAGTATTTT. The V and J genes are TRBV21-1 and TRBJ2-3; the table's D call TRBD2 went unverified against the DNA. TRBV21-1 is a pseudogene. The CDR3 loop spans 17 amino acids.

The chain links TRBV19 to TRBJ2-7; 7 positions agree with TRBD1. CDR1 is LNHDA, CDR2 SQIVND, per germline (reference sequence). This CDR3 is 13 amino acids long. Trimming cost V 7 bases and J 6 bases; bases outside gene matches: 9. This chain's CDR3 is CASKRQGRGEQYF. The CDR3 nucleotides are TGTGCCAGTAAACGACAGGGAAGAGGCGAGCAGTACTTC.

The CDR3 here is CASSRGGLGTGELFF. The DNA of the CDR3 is TGTGCCAGCAGCAGAGGGGGCCTGGGCACCGGGGAGCTGTTTTTT. This sequence joins TRBV6-5 and TRBJ2-2, with 7 positions matching TRBD1. The CDR3 is made up of 15 amino acids. V dropped 6 bases and J dropped 4; count of bases not matched to a gene: 8. Germline V gene data show CDR1 as MNHEY and CDR2 as SVGAGI.

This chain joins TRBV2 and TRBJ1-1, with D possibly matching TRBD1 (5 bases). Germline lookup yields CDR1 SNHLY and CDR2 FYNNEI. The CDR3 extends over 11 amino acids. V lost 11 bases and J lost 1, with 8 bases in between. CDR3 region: CAGRGNTEAFF. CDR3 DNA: TGTGCCGGGAGGGGGAACACTGAAGCTTTCTTT.

CDR3 protein: CASSRRGQGAETQYF. CDR3 in DNA: TGTGCCAGCAGCCGAAGGGGACAGGGGGCTGAGACCCAGTACTTC. The chain has TRBV7-2 and TRBJ2-5; 12 positions agree with TRBD1. V gave up 5 bases and J gave up 5 bases; unmatched junction bases: 6. The CDR3 loop spans 15 amino acids. CDR1 is SGHTA, CDR2 FQGNSA, per germline.

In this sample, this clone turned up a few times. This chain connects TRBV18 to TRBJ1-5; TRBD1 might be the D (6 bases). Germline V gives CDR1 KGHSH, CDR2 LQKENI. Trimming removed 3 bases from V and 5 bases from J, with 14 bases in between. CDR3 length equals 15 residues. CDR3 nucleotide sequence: TGTGCCAGCTCACCTTTTCAGGGGATTGATCAGCCCCAGCATTTT. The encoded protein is CASSPFQGIDQPQHF. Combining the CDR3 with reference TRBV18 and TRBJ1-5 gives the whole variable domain NAGVMQNPRHLVRRRGQEARLRCSPMKGHSHVYWYRQLPEEGLKFMVYLQKENIIDESGMPKERFSAEFPKEGPSILRIQQVVRGDSAAYFCASSPFQGIDQPQHFGDGTRLSIL.

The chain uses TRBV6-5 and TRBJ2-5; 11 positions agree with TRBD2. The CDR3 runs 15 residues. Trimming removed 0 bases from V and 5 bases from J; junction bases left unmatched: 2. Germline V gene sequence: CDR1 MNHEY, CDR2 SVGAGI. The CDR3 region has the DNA TGTGCCAGCAGTTACTCGACTAGCGGGATTGAGACCCAGTACTTC. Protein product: CASSYSTSGIETQYF.

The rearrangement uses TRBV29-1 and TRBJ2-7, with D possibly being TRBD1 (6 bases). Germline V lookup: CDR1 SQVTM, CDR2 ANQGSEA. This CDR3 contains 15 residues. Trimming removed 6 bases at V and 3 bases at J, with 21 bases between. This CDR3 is CSVGTKESPSYEQYF. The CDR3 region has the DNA TGCAGCGTGGGGACAAAGGAGAGCCCGAGCTACGAGCAGTACTTC.

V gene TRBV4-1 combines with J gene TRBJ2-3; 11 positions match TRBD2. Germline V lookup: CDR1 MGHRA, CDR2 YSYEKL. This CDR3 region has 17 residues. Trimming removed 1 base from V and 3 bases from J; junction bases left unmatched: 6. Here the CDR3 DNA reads TGCGCCAGCAGCCAAGTTCCCGCTAGCGGGAGGACAGATACGCAGTATTTT. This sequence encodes CASSQVPASGRTDTQYF.

CDR3 DNA sequence: TGTGCCAGCAGTTACACACAGGGGAATCAGCCCCAGCATTTT. Translating it yields CASSYTQGNQPQHF. The V and J genes are TRBV27 and TRBJ1-5; 7 bases fit TRBD1. The junction had 4 bases not matched to a gene; V was cut back by 4 bases and J by 4 bases. This CDR3 contains 14 residues. The germline gives CDR1 MNHEY, CDR2 SMNVEV (reference sequence).

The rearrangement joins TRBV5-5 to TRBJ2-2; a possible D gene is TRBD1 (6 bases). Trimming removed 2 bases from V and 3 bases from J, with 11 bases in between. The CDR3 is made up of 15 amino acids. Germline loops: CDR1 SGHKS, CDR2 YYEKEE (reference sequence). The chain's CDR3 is CASSLQGLYTGELFF. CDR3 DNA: TGTGCCAGCAGCTTACAGGGCCTGTACACCGGGGAGCTGTTTTTT.

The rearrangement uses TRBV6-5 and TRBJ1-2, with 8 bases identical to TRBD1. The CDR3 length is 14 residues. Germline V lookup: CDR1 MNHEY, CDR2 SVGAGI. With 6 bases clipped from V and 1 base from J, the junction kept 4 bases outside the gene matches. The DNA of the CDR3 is TGTGCCAGCAGCCGACAGGGGTATAACTATGGCTACACCTTC. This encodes CASSRQGYNYGYTF.

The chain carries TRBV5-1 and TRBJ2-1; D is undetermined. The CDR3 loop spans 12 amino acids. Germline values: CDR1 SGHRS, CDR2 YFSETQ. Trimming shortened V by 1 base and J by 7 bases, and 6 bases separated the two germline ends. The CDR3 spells CASSLMLNEQFF. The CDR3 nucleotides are TGCGCCAGCAGCTTGATGCTAAATGAGCAGTTCTTC.